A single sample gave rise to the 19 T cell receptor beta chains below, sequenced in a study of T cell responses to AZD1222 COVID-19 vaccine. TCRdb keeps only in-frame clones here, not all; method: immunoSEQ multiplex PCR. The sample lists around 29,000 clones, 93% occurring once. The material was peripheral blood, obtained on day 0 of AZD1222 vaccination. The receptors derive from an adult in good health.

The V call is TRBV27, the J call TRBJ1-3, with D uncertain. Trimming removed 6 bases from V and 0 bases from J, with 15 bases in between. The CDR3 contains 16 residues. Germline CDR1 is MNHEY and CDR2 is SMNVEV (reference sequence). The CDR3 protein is CASSPTAYTSGNTIYF. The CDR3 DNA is TGTGCCAGCAGCCCCACCGCTTATACCTCTGGAAACACCATATATTTT.

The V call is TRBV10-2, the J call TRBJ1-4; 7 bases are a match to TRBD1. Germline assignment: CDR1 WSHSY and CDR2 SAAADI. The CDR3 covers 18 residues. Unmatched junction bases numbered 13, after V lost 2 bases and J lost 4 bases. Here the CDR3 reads CASSERVLLTGINEKLFF. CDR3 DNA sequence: TGCGCCAGCAGTGAGCGGGTCCTCCTGACAGGGATTAATGAAAAACTGTTTTTT.

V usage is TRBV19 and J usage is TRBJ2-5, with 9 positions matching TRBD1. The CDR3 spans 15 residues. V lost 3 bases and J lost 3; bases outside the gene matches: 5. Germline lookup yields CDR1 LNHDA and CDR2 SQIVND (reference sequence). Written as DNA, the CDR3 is TGTGCCAGTAGTATTTCTGGACAGGGGAAAGAGACCCAGTACTTC. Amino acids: CASSISGQGKETQYF. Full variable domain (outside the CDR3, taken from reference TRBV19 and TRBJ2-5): DGGITQSPKYLFRKEGQNVTLSCEQNLNHDAMYWYRQDPGQGLRLIYYSQIVNDFQKGDIAEGYSVSREKKESFPLTVTSAQKNPTAFYLCASSISGQGKETQYFGPGTRLLVL.

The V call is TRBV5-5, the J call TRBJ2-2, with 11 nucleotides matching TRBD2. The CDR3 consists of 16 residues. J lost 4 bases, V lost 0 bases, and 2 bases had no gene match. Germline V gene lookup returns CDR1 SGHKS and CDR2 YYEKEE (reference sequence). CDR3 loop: CASSLGLAGGTGELFF. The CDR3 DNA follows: TGTGCCAGCAGCTTGGGGCTAGCGGGGGGCACCGGGGAGCTGTTTTTT.

As DNA, the CDR3 is TGTGCCAGCAGCTTAGATCTGGCAGGGTTAGGCTCACCCCTCCACTTT. This gives the protein CASSLDLAGLGSPLHF. J is TRBJ1-6 and V is TRBV11-2; perhaps TRBD1 as D (5 bases). Trimming shortened V by 0 bases and J by 10 bases, and 16 bases separated the two germline ends. Germline V gives CDR1 SGHAT, CDR2 FQNNGV. This CDR3 has 16 amino acids.

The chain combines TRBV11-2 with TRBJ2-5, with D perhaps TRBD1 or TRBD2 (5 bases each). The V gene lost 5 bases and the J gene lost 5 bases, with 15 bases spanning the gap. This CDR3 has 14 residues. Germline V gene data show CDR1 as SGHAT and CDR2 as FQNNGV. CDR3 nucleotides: TGTGCCAGCAGCCCGGTGTGGGGGAAGGAGACCCAGTACTTC. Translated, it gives CASSPVWGKETQYF. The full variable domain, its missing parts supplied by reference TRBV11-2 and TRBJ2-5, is EAGVAQSPRYKIIEKRQSVAFWCNPISGHATLYWYQQILGQGPKLLIQFQNNGVVDDSQLPKDRFSAERLKGVDSTLKIQPAKLEDSAVYLCASSPVWGKETQYFGPGTRLLVL.

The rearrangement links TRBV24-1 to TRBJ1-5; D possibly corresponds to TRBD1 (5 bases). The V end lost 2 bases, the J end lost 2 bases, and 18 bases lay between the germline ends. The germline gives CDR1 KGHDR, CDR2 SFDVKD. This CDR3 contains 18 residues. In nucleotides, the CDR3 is TGTGCCACCAGTGATTCCCGGGACTCTCATTGGGGCAATCAGCCCCAGCATTTT. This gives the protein CATSDSRDSHWGNQPQHF.

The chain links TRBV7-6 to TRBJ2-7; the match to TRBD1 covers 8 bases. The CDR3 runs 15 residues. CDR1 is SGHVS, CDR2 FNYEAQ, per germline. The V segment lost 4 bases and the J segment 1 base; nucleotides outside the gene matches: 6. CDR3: CASSSWTGKSYEQYF. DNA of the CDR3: TGTGCCAGCAGCTCCTGGACAGGGAAATCCTACGAGCAGTACTTC.

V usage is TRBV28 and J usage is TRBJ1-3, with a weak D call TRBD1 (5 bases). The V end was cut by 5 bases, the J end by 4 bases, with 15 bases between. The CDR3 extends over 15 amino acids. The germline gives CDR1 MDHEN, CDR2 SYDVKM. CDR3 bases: TGTGCCAGCAGTCCCCGGGGGGTTGGAGGAAACACCATATATTTT. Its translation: CASSPRGVGGNTIYF.

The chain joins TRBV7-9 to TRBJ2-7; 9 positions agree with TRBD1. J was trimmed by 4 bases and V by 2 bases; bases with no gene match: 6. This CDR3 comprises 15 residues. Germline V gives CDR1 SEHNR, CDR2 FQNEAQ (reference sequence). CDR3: CASSLRDRVGYEQYF. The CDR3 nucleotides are TGTGCCAGCAGCTTAAGGGACAGGGTCGGTTACGAGCAGTACTTC.

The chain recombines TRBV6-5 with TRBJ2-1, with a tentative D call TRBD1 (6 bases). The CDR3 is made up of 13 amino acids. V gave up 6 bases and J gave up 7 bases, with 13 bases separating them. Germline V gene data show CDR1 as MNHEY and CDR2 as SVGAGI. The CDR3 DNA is TGTGCCAGCAGCAACAGGGCCGAGAATGAGCAGTTCTTC. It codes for CASSNRAENEQFF.

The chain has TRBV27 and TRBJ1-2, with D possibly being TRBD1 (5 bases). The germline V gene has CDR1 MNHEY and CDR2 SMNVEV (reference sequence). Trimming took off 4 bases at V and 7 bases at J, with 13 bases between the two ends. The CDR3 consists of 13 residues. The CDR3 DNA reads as TGTGCCAGCAGTTCACGCACGCAGGGTGGCTACACCTTC. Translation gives CASSSRTQGGYTF.

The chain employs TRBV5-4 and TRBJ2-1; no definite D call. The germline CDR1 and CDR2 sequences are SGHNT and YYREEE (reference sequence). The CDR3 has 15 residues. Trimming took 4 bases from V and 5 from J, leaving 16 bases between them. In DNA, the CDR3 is TGTGCCAGCAGCCCGGCCCGCCCTAACGACAATGAGCAGTTCTTC. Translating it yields CASSPARPNDNEQFF.

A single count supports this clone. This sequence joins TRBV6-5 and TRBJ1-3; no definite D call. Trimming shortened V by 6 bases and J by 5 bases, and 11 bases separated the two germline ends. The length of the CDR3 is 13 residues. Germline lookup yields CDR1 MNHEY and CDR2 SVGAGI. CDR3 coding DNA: TGTGCCAGCAGGGATCCGGAGAGAAACACCATATATTTT. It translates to CASRDPERNTIYF.

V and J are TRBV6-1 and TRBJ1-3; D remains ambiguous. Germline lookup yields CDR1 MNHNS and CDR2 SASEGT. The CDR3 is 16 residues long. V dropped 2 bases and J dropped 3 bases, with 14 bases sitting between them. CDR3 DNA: TGTGCCAGCAGTGAAAGGGTAGGGAAATTTGGAAACACCATATATTTT. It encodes CASSERVGKFGNTIYF.

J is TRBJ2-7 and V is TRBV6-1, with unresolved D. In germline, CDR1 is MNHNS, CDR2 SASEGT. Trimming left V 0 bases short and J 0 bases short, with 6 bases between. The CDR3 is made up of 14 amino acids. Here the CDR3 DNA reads TGTGCCAGCAGTGAAGCAGGGAACTCCTACGAGCAGTACTTC. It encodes CASSEAGNSYEQYF.

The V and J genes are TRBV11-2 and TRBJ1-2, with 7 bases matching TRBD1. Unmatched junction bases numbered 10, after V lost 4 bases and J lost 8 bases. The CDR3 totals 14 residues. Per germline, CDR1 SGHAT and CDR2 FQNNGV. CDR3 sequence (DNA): TGTGCCAGCAGCTCCCTTCGACAGGGCGGCGGCTACACCTTC. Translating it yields CASSSLRQGGGYTF.

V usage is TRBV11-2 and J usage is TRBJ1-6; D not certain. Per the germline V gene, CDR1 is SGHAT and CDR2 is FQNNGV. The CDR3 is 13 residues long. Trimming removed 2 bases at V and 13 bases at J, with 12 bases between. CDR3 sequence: CASSLIPPNPLHF. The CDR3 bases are TGTGCCAGCAGCTTAATCCCCCCTAACCCCCTCCACTTT. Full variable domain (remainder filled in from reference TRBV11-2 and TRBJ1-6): EAGVAQSPRYKIIEKRQSVAFWCNPISGHATLYWYQQILGQGPKLLIQFQNNGVVDDSQLPKDRFSAERLKGVDSTLKIQPAKLEDSAVYLCASSLIPPNPLHFGNGTRLTVT.

This CDR3 reads CASRKTGVEFF. DNA of the CDR3: TGTGCCAGCAGAAAGACAGGGGTCGAGTTCTTC. The chain recombines TRBV6-5 with TRBJ2-1, with 8 bases aligning to TRBD1. J lost 14 bases, V lost 6 bases, and 6 bases had no gene match. CDR3 length: 11 residues. CDR1 is MNHEY and CDR2 is SVGAGI in the germline V gene.